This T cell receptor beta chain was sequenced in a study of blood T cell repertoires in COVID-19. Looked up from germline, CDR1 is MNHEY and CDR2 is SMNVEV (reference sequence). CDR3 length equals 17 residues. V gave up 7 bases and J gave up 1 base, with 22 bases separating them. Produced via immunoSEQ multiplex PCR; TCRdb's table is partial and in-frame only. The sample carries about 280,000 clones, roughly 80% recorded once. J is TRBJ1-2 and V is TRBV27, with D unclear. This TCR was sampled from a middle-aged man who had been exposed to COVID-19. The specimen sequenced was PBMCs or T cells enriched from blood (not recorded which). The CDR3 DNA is TGTGCCAGCACCCGGTCGCCGGGAGACCTATTTAACTATGGCTACACCTTC. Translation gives CASTRSPGDLFNYGYTF.